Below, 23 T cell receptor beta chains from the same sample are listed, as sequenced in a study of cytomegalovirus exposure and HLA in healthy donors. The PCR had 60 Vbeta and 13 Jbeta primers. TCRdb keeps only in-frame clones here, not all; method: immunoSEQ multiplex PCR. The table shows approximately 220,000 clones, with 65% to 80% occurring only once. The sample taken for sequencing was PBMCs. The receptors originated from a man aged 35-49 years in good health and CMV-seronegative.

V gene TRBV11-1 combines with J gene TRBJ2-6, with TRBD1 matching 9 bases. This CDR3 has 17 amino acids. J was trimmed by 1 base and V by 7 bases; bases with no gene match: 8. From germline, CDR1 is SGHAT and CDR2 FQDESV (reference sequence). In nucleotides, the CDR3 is TGTGCCAGCACCCCGGACAGGGGTATTTCTGGGGCCAACGTCCTGACTTTC. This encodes CASTPDRGISGANVLTF.

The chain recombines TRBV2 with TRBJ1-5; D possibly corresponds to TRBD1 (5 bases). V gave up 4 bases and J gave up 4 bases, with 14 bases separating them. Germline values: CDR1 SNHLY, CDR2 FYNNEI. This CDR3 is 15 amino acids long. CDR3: CASSGGAGRNQPQHF. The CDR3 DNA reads TGTGCCAGCAGTGGGGGAGCAGGGAGGAATCAGCCCCAGCATTTT.

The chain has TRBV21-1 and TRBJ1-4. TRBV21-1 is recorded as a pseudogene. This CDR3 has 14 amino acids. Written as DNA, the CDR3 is TGTGCCAGCAGCAAATTCTCTACTAATGAAAAACTGTTTTTT. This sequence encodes CASSKFSTNEKLFF.

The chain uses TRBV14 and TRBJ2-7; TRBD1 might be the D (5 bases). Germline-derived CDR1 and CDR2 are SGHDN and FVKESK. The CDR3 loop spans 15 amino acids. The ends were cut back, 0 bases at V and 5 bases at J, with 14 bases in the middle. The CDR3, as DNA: TGTGCCAGCAGCCAAGATCAAGGGGTTTTTGACGAGCAGTACTTC. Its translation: CASSQDQGVFDEQYF.

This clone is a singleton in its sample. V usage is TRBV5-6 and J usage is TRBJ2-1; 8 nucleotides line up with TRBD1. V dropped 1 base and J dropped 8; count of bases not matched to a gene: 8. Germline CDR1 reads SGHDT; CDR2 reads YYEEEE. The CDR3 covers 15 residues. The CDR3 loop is CASSLFQGAGYEQFF. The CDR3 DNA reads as TGTGCCAGCAGCTTGTTCCAGGGGGCTGGCTATGAGCAGTTCTTC.

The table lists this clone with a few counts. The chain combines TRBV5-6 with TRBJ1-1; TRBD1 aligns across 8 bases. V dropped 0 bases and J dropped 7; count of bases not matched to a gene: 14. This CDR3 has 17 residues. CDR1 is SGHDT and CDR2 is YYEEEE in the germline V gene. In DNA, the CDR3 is TGTGCCAGCAGCTTGGTTTCCGATCCACGGGACAGGAGTGAAGCTTTCTTT. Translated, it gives CASSLVSDPRDRSEAFF.

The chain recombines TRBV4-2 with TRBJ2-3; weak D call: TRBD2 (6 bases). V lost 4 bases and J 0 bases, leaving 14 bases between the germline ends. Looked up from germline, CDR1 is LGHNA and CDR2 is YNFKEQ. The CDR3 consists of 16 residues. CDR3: CASSPGLATSTDTQYF. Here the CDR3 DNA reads TGTGCCAGCAGCCCTGGGCTAGCGACTAGCACAGATACGCAGTATTTT.

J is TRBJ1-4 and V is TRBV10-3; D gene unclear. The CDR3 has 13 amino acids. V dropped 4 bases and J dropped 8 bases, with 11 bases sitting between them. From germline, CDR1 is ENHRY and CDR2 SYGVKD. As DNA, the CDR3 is TGTGCCATCAGTGCCAACGGCGGCGAAAAACTGTTTTTT. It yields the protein CAISANGGEKLFF.

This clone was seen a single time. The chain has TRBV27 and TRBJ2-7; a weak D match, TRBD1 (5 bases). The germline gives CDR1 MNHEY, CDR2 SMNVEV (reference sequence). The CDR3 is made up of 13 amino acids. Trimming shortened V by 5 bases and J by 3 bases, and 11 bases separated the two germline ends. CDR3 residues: CASSPDDSYEQYF. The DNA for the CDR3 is TGTGCCAGCAGTCCTGACGACAGCTACGAGCAGTACTTC.

Written as DNA, the CDR3 is TGTGCCAGTAGTTTTACGGGACATCAGTCTACTAACTATGGCTACACCTTC. Translation gives CASSFTGHQSTNYGYTF. The chain couples TRBV19 to TRBJ1-2; a weak D match, TRBD1 (6 bases). The CDR3 runs 17 residues. Germline V gives CDR1 LNHDA, CDR2 SQIVND (reference sequence). Trimming stripped 5 bases from V and 0 bases from J, with 19 bases between.

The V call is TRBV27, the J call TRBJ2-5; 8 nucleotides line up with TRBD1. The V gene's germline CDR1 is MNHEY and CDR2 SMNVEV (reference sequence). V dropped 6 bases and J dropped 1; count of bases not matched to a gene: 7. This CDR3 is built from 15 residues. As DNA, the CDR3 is TGTGCCAGCAGACCCGTGGACAGGGTCCAAGAGACCCAGTACTTC. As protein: CASRPVDRVQETQYF.

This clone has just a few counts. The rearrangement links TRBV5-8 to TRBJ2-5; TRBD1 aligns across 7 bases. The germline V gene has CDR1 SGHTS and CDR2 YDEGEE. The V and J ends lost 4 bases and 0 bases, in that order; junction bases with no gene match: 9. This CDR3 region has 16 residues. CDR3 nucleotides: TGTGCCAGCAGCCACGGACAGGCATCGTACCAAGAGACCCAGTACTTC. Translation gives CASSHGQASYQETQYF.

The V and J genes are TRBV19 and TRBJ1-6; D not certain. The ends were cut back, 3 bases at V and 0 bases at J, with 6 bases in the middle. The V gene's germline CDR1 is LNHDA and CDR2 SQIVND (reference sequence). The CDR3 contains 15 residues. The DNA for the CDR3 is TGTGCCAGTAGTATTGAGAGCTCCTATAATTCACCCCTCCACTTT. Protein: CASSIESSYNSPLHF.

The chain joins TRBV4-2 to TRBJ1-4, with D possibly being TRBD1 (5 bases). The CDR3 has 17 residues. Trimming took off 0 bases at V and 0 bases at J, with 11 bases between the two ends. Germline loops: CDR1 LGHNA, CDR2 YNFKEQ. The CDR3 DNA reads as TGTGCCAGCAGCCAAGATCAGGGTGGGGCAACTAATGAAAAACTGTTTTTT. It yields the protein CASSQDQGGATNEKLFF.

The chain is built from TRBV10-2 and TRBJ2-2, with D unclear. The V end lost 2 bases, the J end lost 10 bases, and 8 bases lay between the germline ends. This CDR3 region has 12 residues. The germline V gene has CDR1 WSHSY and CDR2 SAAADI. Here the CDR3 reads CASSEPLEELFF. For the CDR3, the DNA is TGCGCCAGCAGTGAGCCCTTAGAGGAGCTGTTTTTT.

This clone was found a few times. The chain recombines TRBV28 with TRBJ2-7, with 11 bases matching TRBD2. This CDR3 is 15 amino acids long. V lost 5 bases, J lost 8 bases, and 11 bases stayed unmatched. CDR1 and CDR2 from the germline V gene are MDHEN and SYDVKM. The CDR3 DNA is TGTGCCAGCAGTCCCCAGAGTAGCGGGAGGGCGAAGCAGTACTTC. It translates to CASSPQSSGRAKQYF.

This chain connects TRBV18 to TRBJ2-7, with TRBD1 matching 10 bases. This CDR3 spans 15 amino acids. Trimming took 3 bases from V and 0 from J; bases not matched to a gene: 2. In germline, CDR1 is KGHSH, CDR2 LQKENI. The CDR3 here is CASSPRDRGSYEQYF. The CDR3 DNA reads TGTGCCAGCTCACCGCGGGACAGGGGCTCCTACGAGCAGTACTTC.

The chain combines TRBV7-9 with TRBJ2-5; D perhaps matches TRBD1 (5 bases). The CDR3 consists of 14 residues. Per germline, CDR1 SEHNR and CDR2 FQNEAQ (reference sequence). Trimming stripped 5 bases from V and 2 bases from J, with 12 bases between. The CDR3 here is CASSRPGKQETQYF. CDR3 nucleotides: TGTGCCAGCAGCAGGCCAGGGAAACAAGAGACCCAGTACTTC.

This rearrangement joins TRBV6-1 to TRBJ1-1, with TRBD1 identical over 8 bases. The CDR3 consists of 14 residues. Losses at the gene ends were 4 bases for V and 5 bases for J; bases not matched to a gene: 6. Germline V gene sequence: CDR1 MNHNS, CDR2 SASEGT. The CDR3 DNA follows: TGTGCCAGCAGTGGGTCCAGGGGGCGGACTGAAGCTTTCTTT. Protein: CASSGSRGRTEAFF.

The CDR3 reads CASSTSGAGAFF. CDR3 sequence (DNA): TGTGCCAGTAGTACCAGCGGGGCTGGAGCTTTCTTT. The chain recombines TRBV19 with TRBJ1-1; the D gene is possibly TRBD1 (5 bases). Germline loops: CDR1 LNHDA, CDR2 SQIVND (reference sequence). The CDR3 is 12 amino acids. Trimming stripped 4 bases from V and 10 bases from J, with 13 bases between.

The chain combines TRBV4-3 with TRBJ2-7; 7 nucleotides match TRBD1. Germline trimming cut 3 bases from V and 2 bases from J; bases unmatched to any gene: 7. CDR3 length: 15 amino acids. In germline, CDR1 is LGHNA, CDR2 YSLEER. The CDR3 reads CASSQEWGQTYEQYF. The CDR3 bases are TGCGCCAGCAGCCAGGAATGGGGACAGACCTACGAGCAGTACTTC.

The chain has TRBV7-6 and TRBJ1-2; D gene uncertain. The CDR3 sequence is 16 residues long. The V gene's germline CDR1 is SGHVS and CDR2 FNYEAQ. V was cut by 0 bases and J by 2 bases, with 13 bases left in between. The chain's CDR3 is CASSLAPGVENYGYTF. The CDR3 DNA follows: TGTGCCAGCAGCTTAGCCCCGGGTGTGGAAAACTATGGCTACACCTTC.

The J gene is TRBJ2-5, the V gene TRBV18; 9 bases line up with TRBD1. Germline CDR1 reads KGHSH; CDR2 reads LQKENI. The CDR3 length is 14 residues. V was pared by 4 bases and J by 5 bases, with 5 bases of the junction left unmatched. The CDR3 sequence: CASSLGTGMETQYF. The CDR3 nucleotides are TGTGCCAGCTCACTTGGGACAGGGATGGAGACCCAGTACTTC.